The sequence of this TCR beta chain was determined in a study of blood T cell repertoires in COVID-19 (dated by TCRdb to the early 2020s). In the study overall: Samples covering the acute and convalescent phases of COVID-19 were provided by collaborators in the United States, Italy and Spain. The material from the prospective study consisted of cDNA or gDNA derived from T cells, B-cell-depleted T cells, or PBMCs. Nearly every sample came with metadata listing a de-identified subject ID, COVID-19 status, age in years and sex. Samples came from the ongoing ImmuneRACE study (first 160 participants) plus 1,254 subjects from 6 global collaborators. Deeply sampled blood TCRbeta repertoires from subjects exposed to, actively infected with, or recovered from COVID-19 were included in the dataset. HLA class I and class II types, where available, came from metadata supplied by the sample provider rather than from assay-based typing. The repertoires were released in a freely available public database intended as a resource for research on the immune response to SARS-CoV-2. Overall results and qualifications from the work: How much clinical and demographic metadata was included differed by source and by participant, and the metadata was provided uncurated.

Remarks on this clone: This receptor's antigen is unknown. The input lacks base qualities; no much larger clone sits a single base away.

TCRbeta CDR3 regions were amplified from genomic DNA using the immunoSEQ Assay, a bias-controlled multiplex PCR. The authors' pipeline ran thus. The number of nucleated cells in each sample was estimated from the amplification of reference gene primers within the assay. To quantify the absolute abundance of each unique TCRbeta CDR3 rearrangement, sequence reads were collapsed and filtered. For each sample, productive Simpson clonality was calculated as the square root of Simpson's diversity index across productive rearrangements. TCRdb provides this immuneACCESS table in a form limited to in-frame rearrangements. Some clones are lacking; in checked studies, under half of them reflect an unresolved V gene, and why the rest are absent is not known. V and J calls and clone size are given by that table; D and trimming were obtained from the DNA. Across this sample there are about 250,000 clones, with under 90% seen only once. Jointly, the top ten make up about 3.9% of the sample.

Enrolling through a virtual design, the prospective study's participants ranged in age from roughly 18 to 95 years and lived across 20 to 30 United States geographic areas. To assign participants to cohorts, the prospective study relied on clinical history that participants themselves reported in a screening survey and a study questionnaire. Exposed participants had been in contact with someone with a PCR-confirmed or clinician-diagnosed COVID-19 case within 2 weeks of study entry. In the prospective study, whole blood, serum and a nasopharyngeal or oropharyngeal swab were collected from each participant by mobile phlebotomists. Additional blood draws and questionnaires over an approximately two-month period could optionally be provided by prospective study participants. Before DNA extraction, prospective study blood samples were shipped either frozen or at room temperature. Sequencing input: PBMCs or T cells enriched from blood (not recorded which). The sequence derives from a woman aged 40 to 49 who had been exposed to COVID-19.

The bases are TGTGCCAGCAGTTTGTCCAGGGCCCAGGAGACCCAGTACTTC. This gives the protein CASSLSRAQETQYF. Recombination joined TRBV28 with TRBJ2-5; the D region possibly corresponds to TRBD1 (5 bases align). Trimming costs V 3 bases and J 5 bases, and their ends lie 13 bases apart. The CDR3 covers 14 residues, taking in both the cysteine and the phenylalanine. Solely the CDR3 DNA is kept, with 42 bases framed from the first base. Per the germline V gene, MDHEN is the CDR1 and SYDVKM is the CDR2.